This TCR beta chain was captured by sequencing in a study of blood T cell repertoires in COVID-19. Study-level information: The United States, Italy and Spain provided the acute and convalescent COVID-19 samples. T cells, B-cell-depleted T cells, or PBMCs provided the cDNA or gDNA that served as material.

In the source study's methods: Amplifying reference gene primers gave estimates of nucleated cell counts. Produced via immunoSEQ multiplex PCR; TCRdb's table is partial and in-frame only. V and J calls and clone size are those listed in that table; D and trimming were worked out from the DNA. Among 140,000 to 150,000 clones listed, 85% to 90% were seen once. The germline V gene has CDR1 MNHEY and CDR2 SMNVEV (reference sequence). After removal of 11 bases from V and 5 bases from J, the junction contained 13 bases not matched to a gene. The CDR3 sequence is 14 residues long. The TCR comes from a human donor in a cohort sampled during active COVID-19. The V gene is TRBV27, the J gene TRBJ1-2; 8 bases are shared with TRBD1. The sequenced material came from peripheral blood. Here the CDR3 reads CAARPGQDGYGYTF. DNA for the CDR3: TGTGCCGCCCGACCGGGACAGGATGGGTATGGCTACACCTTC.